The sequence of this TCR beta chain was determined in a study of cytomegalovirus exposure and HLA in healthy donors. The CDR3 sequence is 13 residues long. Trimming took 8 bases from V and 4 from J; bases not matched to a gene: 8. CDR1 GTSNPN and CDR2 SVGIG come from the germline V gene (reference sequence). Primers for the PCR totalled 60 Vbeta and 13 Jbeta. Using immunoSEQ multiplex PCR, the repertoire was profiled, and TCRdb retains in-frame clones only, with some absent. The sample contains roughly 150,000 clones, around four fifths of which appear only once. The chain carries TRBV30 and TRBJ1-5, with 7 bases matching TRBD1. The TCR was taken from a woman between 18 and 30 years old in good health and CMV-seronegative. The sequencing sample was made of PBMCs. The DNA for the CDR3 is TGTGCCGTAAGCCGCAGGGGGAATCAGCCCCAGCATTTT. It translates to CAVSRRGNQPQHF.